These 20 T cell receptor beta chains share one sample of origin, sequenced in a study of T cells after yellow fever vaccination. Each CDR3 protein gets one entry after TCRdb re-called the 5' RACE reads with MiXCR. Counted here are just under 600,000 distinct CDR3 sequences, about 13% occurring once; the ten biggest clones make up over 13%. Sequencing was performed on PBMCs, taken on the day of the yellow fever booster vaccination. All receptors come from a man between 25 and 39 years old who received the YFV17D yellow fever vaccine.

This chain uses TRBV10-3 with TRBJ1-6; perhaps TRBD1 as D (5 bases). The CDR3 extends over 15 amino acids. V lost 6 bases and J 6 bases, leaving 15 bases between the germline ends. In germline, CDR1 is ENHRY, CDR2 SYGVKD. CDR3 DNA sequence: TGTGCCATCAGGGAACAACGGGACGGTAATTCACCCCTCCACTTT. This translates into CAIREQRDGNSPLHF.

Here the CDR3 reads CASRTGSLNSPLHF. The DNA for the CDR3 is TGTGCCAGCAGAACAGGGTCCTTAAATTCACCCCTCCACTTT. V usage is TRBV28 and J usage is TRBJ1-6; D perhaps matches TRBD1 (6 bases). Germline V gene data show CDR1 as MDHEN and CDR2 as SYDVKM. CDR3 size: 14 residues. The V end was cut by 6 bases, the J end by 7 bases, with 13 bases between.

This chain links TRBV7-9 with TRBJ2-1, with 13 nucleotides matching TRBD2. The CDR3 has 17 amino acids. Germline lookup yields CDR1 SEHNR and CDR2 FQNEAQ (reference sequence). J gave up 7 bases and V 5 bases, and 11 bases lay outside the gene matches. CDR3 sequence reads: CASSRPGLAGQGNEQFF. Written as DNA, the CDR3 is TGTGCCAGCAGCCGTCCGGGACTAGCGGGACAGGGGAATGAGCAGTTCTTC. Full variable domain (missing parts from reference TRBV7-9 and TRBJ2-1): DTGVSQNPRHKITKRGQNVTFRCDPISEHNRLYWYRQTLGQGPEFLTYFQNEAQLEKSRLLSDRFSAERPKGSFSTLEIQRTEQGDSAMYLCASSRPGLAGQGNEQFFGPGTRLTVL.

The genes are TRBV20-1 and TRBJ2-3; D call uncertain. V lost 8 bases and J 0 bases, leaving 12 bases between the germline ends. Germline V gene data show CDR1 as DFQATT and CDR2 as SNEGSKA (reference sequence). There are 13 residues in the CDR3. The CDR3 sequence is CSSSEPSTDTQYF. The CDR3 region has the DNA TGCAGTTCATCCGAACCGAGCACAGATACGCAGTATTTT.

This clonotype has a count of ten or more. This chain links TRBV20-1 with TRBJ1-3, with D possibly matching TRBD1 (6 bases). CDR1 is DFQATT, CDR2 SNEGSKA, per germline (reference sequence). This CDR3 has 12 amino acids. V gave up 6 bases and J gave up 3 bases, with 9 bases separating them. CDR3 sequence (DNA): TGCAGTGCCGCAGGGGTTGGAAACACCATATATTTT. This codes for CSAAGVGNTIYF.

This rearrangement joins TRBV6-5 to TRBJ2-3; 12 bases are shared with TRBD2. The CDR3 has 17 amino acids. Germline lookup yields CDR1 MNHEY and CDR2 SVGAGI. Unmatched junction bases numbered 10, after V lost 0 bases and J lost 9 bases. CDR3 sequence reads: CASSYSASGRAGETQYF. The CDR3 DNA reads as TGTGCCAGCAGTTACTCCGCTAGCGGGAGGGCCGGGGAGACGCAGTATTTT.

The DNA of the CDR3 is TGCAGTGCTAGAGACCAAACTAGCGCTAACTACAATGAGCAGTTCTTC. It codes for CSARDQTSANYNEQFF. This chain uses TRBV20-1 with TRBJ2-1; 7 nucleotides line up with TRBD2. V lost 0 bases and J lost 3; bases outside the gene matches: 8. Germline assignment: CDR1 DFQATT and CDR2 SNEGSKA (reference sequence). The length of the CDR3 is 16 residues.

This clonotype was observed a handful of times. The genes are TRBV9 and TRBJ2-7; D is perhaps TRBD2 (5 bases). V was clipped by 3 bases and J by 6 bases, with 10 bases between them. CDR1 SGDLS and CDR2 YYNGEE come from the germline V gene. The length of the CDR3 is 12 residues. The CDR3 reads CASSGSGVEQYF. The CDR3 DNA reads as TGTGCCAGCAGCGGGAGCGGAGTCGAGCAGTACTTC.

For this clonotype: One end of the junction does not line up with germline, which may come from a read error. V gene TRBV20-1 combines with J gene TRBJ2-1; 8 bases line up with TRBD2. The CDR3 consists of 12 residues. Germline lookup yields CDR1 DFQATT and CDR2 SNEGSKA (reference sequence). The CDR3, as DNA: TGCAGTGCTGCGACTAGCGCGACCAAGACGCTCTTC. Encoded protein: CSAATSATKTLF.

This clonotype has a handful of counts. The gene calls are TRBV1 and TRBJ2-1. TRBV1 is a listed pseudogene. This CDR3 has 13 amino acids. CDR3 nucleotide sequence: TGCACCAGCAGCCAAGATCTGGGGTATGAGCAGTTCTTC. It encodes CTSSQDLGYEQFF.

The chain carries TRBV7-3 and TRBJ2-3, with D perhaps matching TRBD2 (5 bases). Germline V CDR1 and CDR2: SGHTA, FQGTGA. This CDR3 is built from 14 residues. V shed 3 bases and J shed 7 bases, with 14 bases lying between them. Here the CDR3 reads CASSFLGEGNTQYF. The DNA of the CDR3 is TGTGCCAGCAGCTTCCTCGGGGAAGGGAATACGCAGTATTTT.

J is TRBJ1-1 and V is TRBV6-2 or TRBV6-3, with unresolved D. The germline V and J ends were trimmed by 4 bases and 11 bases, with 17 bases remaining between them. The CDR3 runs 13 residues. Germline-derived CDR1 and CDR2 are MNHEY and SVGEGT. Written as DNA, the CDR3 is TGTGCCAGCAGTTTCCTCTCCGGATTCAGGGCTTTCTTT. It is translated as CASSFLSGFRAFF.

This clonotype was picked up many times. V gene TRBV12-3 or TRBV12-4 combines with J gene TRBJ2-5, with D perhaps TRBD1 or TRBD2 (5 bases each). Trimming stripped 5 bases from V and 5 bases from J, with 18 bases between. The CDR3 is 15 residues long. CDR3 DNA: TGTGCCAGCAGTCTCAGTGGGGGTCGGGTGGAGACCCAGTACTTC. This sequence encodes CASSLSGGRVETQYF.

This clonotype showed up just a few times. This chain uses TRBV7-2 with TRBJ2-1; D might be TRBD1 (6 bases). Trimming left V 5 bases short and J 0 bases short, with 14 bases between. There are 16 residues in the CDR3. The V gene's germline CDR1 is SGHTA and CDR2 FQGNSA. CDR3 DNA: TGTGCCAGCAGCCTCTACGGACAGCACTCCTACAATGAGCAGTTCTTC. Its translation is CASSLYGQHSYNEQFF.

This chain connects TRBV5-1 to TRBJ2-1; tentatively, D is TRBD1 or TRBD2 (5 bases each). The CDR3 spans 14 residues. V lost 6 bases and J lost 7, with 17 bases in between. Germline assignment: CDR1 SGHRS and CDR2 YFSETQ. The CDR3 DNA sequence: TGCGCCAGCACCCTCGGGGTAGGGGTGAATGAGCAGTTCTTC. Amino acid sequence: CASTLGVGVNEQFF. Combining the CDR3 with reference TRBV5-1 and TRBJ2-1 gives the whole variable domain KAGVTQTPRYLIKTRGQQVTLSCSPISGHRSVSWYQQTPGQGLQFLFEYFSETQRNKGNFPGRFSGRQFSNSRSEMNVSTLELGDSALYLCASTLGVGVNEQFFGPGTRLTVL.

The gene calls are TRBV7-2 and TRBJ2-1; D may be TRBD1 or TRBD2 (5 bases each). CDR1 SGHTA and CDR2 FQGNSA come from the germline V gene. Trimming took off 3 bases at V and 2 bases at J, with 11 bases between the two ends. The CDR3 sequence is 15 residues long. CDR3 sequence: CASSLSQGPYNEQFF. Written as DNA, the CDR3 is TGTGCCAGCAGCTTGAGTCAGGGACCCTACAATGAGCAGTTCTTC. The full variable domain, with the rest looked up from reference TRBV7-2 and TRBJ2-1, is GAGVSQSPSNKVTEKGKDVELRCDPISGHTALYWYRQSLGQGLEFLIYFQGNSAPDKSGLPSDRFSAERTGGSVSTLTIQRTQQEDSAVYLCASSLSQGPYNEQFFGPGTRLTVL.

This clonotype has a handful of counts. This chain links TRBV20-1 with TRBJ2-1; D is unresolved. Germline V gene lookup returns CDR1 DFQATT and CDR2 SNEGSKA (reference sequence). The CDR3 length is 14 residues. The V and J ends lost 5 bases and 8 bases respectively, with 19 bases between them. The CDR3 loop is CSASRARDFDEQFF. CDR3 in DNA: TGCAGTGCTTCCCGGGCTAGGGATTTCGATGAGCAGTTCTTC.

This clonotype was detected only a few times. V usage is TRBV7-2 and J usage is TRBJ2-7; TRBD1 might be the D (5 bases). This CDR3 is built from 14 residues. V lost 1 base and J lost 2, with 9 bases in between. Germline V gives CDR1 SGHTA, CDR2 FQGNSA. This CDR3 is CASSLGQSPYEQYF. DNA of the CDR3: TGTGCCAGCAGCTTAGGACAGTCCCCCTACGAGCAGTACTTC.

This chain uses TRBV6-2 or TRBV6-3 with TRBJ2-1; perhaps TRBD2 as D (5 bases). Per germline, CDR1 MNHEY and CDR2 SVGEGT. The CDR3 extends over 13 amino acids. V lost 6 bases and J 8 bases, leaving 14 bases between the germline ends. CDR3 in amino acids: CASRPTGGYEQFF. The CDR3 coding sequence is TGTGCCAGCAGACCTACTGGAGGCTATGAGCAGTTCTTC.

This clonotype showed up just a few times. The chain combines TRBV20-1 with TRBJ2-7; D perhaps matches TRBD2 (6 bases). The germline V gene has CDR1 DFQATT and CDR2 SNEGSKA (reference sequence). The CDR3 is 14 residues long. Trimming took 6 bases from V and 2 from J, leaving 17 bases between them. As DNA, the CDR3 is TGCAGTGCCACACCGGGGGAGAGCCCCTACGAGCAGTACTTC. Translated: CSATPGESPYEQYF.